The rows below give T cell receptor beta chains drawn from one sample of a study of cytomegalovirus exposure and HLA in healthy donors. Clones were read by immunoSEQ multiplex PCR, and TCRdb kept only the in-frame ones, dropping some. This table holds about 140,000 clones, 70% to 85% found once. The material sequenced was PBMCs. Receptor source: a man under 40 in good health and CMV-seropositive. Each CDR3 is given without its conserved first and last residue.

>TRBV7-8|TRBJ2-7
ASSLAERGEQY
>TRBV5-1|TRBJ2-7
ASSPGTSFEQY
>TRBV6-1|TRBJ2-2
ASSEWGSGSRELF
>TRBV5-4|TRBJ1-5
ASSLSPGSNQPQH
>TRBV5-1|TRBJ2-7
ASNRREGSNEQY
>TRBV30|TRBJ1-5
AWSDGTGNNQPQH
>TRBV18|TRBJ2-1
ASSPNGGGPSYNEQF
>TRBV27|TRBJ1-1
ASRTGGTEAF
>TRBV7-9|TRBJ2-3
ASSFIGDTQY
>TRBV5-1|TRBJ2-1
ASSPIVQGHEQF
>TRBV7-9|TRBJ2-1
ASSFYEDEQF
>TRBV6-1|TRBJ2-7
ASVRASGSYEQY
>TRBV5-1|TRBJ2-7
ASSLAGAGAYEQY
>TRBV5-4|TRBJ2-3
ASSSRWTSGTDTQY
>TRBV19|TRBJ1-1
ASSNRRQASNTEAF
>TRBV5-1|TRBJ1-5
ASSLEGVQPQH
>TRBV2|TRBJ2-1
ASRGLALNEQF
>TRBV4-2|TRBJ2-5
ASSQDPAGWEETQY
>TRBV29-1|TRBJ1-1
SVECGGGPAAMNTEAF
>TRBV6-1|TRBJ2-7
ASRPMGSSYEQY
>TRBV27|TRBJ2-1
ASSFVTGAYNEQF
>TRBV5-1|TRBJ2-5
ASSPTGKETQY
>TRBV7-3|TRBJ2-1
ASSLDGGNYNEQF
>TRBV18|TRBJ2-1
ASSPPGQGLYNEQF
>TRBV6-6|TRBJ1-1
ASSYTGGTEAF
>TRBV5-1|TRBJ2-7
ASSLQEGYEQY
>TRBV6-6|TRBJ2-7
ASRPPGQLYEQY
>TRBV5-4|TRBJ1-4
ASSTPLQEKLF
>TRBV6-1|TRBJ2-1
ASSETLAGGVYNEQF
>TRBV19|TRBJ1-3
ASSGQSLSGNTIY
>TRBV5-6|TRBJ1-2
ASSLQKGDFFGYT
>TRBV29-1|TRBJ2-3
SVDGLRLAGSTDTQY